The present T cell receptor (beta chain) was sequenced within a study of T cell repertoires and HLA-DP antigens. Overall study: In vitro CD4+ alloreactivity was against HeLa-presented HLA-DP. Pre-culture CD4+ samples used about 1.1 ug DNA versus roughly 200 ng for CD137+CD4+ sorts. Findings and limits, study-wide: Naive and memory CD4+ repertoires were not analysed separately.

The V and J ends lost 6 bases and 1 base respectively, with 9 bases between them. Looked up from germline, CDR1 is KGHSH and CDR2 is LQKENI. The length of the CDR3 is 13 residues. Amplification used primers for 54 TRBV and 13 TRBJ segments. Profiled with immunoSEQ multiplex PCR; TCRdb holds only in-frame clones, not every one. The sample carries about 73,000 clones, around four fifths recorded once. About this clone: Its antigen is unknown.

This TCR was sampled from a man in his fifties or sixties in good health and CMV-seronegative. What was sequenced was CD4+ T cells from PBMCs. The chain links TRBV18 to TRBJ1-1; D uncertain. For the CDR3, the DNA is TGTGCCAGCTCCGCGGGTGGGAACACTGAAGCTTTCTTT. Residues: CASSAGGNTEAFF.